The present T cell receptor beta chain was sequenced within a study of T cells in Graves' hyperthyroidism and ophthalmopathy (dated by TCRdb to between 2019 and 2020). In terms of the full investigation: Peripheral blood samples were taken at the time of initial diagnosis, prior to any treatment. An independent validation cohort of 18 to 20 hyperthyroidism patients and 17 patients who later progressed to ophthalmopathy tested prospective prediction of ophthalmopathy. The study also compared thyroid tissue and blood T-cell repertoires from roughly 6 Graves' hyperthyroidism patients. TCR V-J signatures able to tell the groups apart were searched for in a discovery cohort of around 95 patients, of whom more than 40 had Graves' ophthalmopathy and about 60 had stable Graves' hyperthyroidism. For training and testing, the 100 patients in the discovery cohort were randomly divided in a 7:3 ratio. Once sampling was done, hyperthyroidism patients were given methimazole at a starting dose of 30 mg daily, whereas ophthalmopathy patients were given high-dose intravenous methylprednisolone. The paper describes TCR Vbeta CDR3 sequencing of around 140 peripheral blood samples, made up of about 41 ophthalmopathy patients, roughly 75 hyperthyroidism patients and roughly 17 progressor patients.

Hyperthyroidism patients were aged 18 to 65 years and newly diagnosed, with disease duration of less than 2 months. Patients with uncontrolled infections, other autoimmune diseases, pregnancy or lactation were excluded. Diagnoses were based on clinical symptoms, serum thyroxine and TRAb, thyroid ultrasound and orbital computed tomography. For progressor patients, blood was drawn at the first diagnosis of hyperthyroidism, before any ophthalmopathy symptoms had appeared. PBMCs were separated from approximately 10 ml of fresh peripheral blood using Ficoll-Paque density gradient centrifugation. Patients classed as progressors first received a Graves' hyperthyroidism diagnosis and then went on to develop ophthalmopathy during follow-up. Total RNA was extracted using Trizol reagent, and RNA quality was assessed on an Agilent 2100 Bioanalyzer. The TCR beta CDR3 regions were amplified from the RNA transcripts. For the first round of RT-PCR on the TCR CDR3, the HTBI primer set was used together with the Qiagen OneStep RT-PCR kit. Libraries were constructed in a second round of multiplex PCR, after which size selection and purification were carried out. Sequencing of the libraries was done on an Illumina HiSeq2000 using paired-end 100 bp reads. As for how the authors treated the data: Raw data were processed with SOAPnuke, discarding reads with adapters, uncalled bases, mean Phred below 15, or no exact constant-primer or identifier match. High-quality paired reads were merged with COPE v1.2.5, and unique nucleotide sequences were defined as clonotypes. MiTCR v1.1 was used to align clonotypes to the IMGT TRBV, TRBD and TRBJ reference segments. The analysis was restricted to V-J combinations with a frequency above 0.0001, which together covered about 99% of the repertoires. The TCS score was defined as F50 (clonal expansion) divided by E x V (chaos), with BLOSUM62-based TCRdist calculated between CDR3 peptides within each V-J. Welch's t-statistics and random forest reduced fewer than 550 V-J features to fewer than 15, which were used in a naive Bayes classifier (R e1071). TCRdb ran its own pipeline on the public reads, namely fastp trimming at Q25 and MiXCR clone calling, and kept in-frame beta chains. Identical CDR3 protein sequences are pooled into one entry, listed with their most common genes and DNA. It is TCRdb's table, rather than the study itself, that gives the V and J calls and clone size. This sample holds roughly 170,000 distinct CDR3 sequences; about 9.4% were observed only once. The ten largest account for approximately 24% of the sample.

This clonotype was seen at least ten times. There is no known antigen for this receptor. Base qualities are not at hand, and no much larger clone is one base apart. Paper-wide results and their limitations: In cross-validation, a model built on a 13 V-J signature told ophthalmopathy apart from stable hyperthyroidism with under 90% sensitivity and roughly 81% specificity, and in testing the same model reached 80%/75%. Sample size was not statistically predetermined, and investigators were not blinded to group allocation. During validation, the model predicted progression to ophthalmopathy a median of approximately 6.5 months ahead of onset, with around 71% sensitivity and 72% to 85% specificity. Most expanded thyroid clonotypes (frequency above 0.001) were also detected in blood, suggesting blood repertoires may reflect thyroid immune responses.

This TCR derives from a woman between 18 and 29 years old with Graves' hyperthyroidism that later progressed to Graves' ophthalmopathy. What was sequenced was blood.

The CDR3 loop reads CASSLKVLSGNTIYF. The nucleotide sequence reads TGTGCCAGCAGCCTGAAGGTCCTCTCTGGAAACACCATATATTTT. The chain employs TRBV12-3 or TRBV12-4 and TRBJ1-3, with the D gene not confidently named. The CDR3 contains 15 residues, cysteine and phenylalanine counted. Of all the DNA, just the CDR3 is kept, 45 bases in frame from base 1. V drops 6 bases and J drops 0 bases, leaving 12 bases in between.